The 3 T cell receptor beta chains reported below all come from one sample, sequenced in a study of siplizumab effects on memory and regulatory T cells. Assay: immunoSEQ multiplex PCR; the TCRdb copy retains only in-frame clones and omits some. This table has 57,000 or so clones, 85% to 95% appearing once. Material: CD8+ T cells sorted from blood. These receptor sequences come from a human donor in good health.

The chain's CDR3 is CASSESVDNSYEQYF. The CDR3 DNA follows: TGCGCCAGCAGTGAGTCAGTGGACAACTCCTACGAGCAGTACTTC. The V call is TRBV10-1, the J call TRBJ2-7, with a possible D match to TRBD1 (5 bases). The length of the CDR3 is 15 residues. Trimming took off 0 bases at V and 0 bases at J, with 9 bases between the two ends. Germline V gives CDR1 WNHNN, CDR2 SYGVQD (reference sequence).

The chain employs TRBV6-1 and TRBJ2-7, with a tentative D call TRBD2 (6 bases). Trimming took 6 bases from V and 0 from J, leaving 15 bases between them. This CDR3 has 15 amino acids. Germline values: CDR1 MNHNS, CDR2 SASEGT. The CDR3 is CASRSGTLSSYEQYF. CDR3 sequence (DNA): TGTGCCAGCAGGTCCGGGACTCTAAGCTCCTACGAGCAGTACTTC.

This rearrangement joins TRBV5-5 to TRBJ2-1; 9 bases are shared with TRBD2. The length of the CDR3 is 16 residues. V lost 0 bases, J lost 2 bases, and 3 bases stayed unmatched. Germline CDR1 SGHKS, CDR2 YYEKEE (reference sequence). This CDR3 is CASSLAGLATYNEQFF. CDR3 DNA sequence: TGTGCCAGCAGCTTGGCGGGACTAGCCACCTACAATGAGCAGTTCTTC.